This paragraph covers one T cell receptor beta chain sequence. The target antigen is unknown. This specimen comes from a study of cytomegalovirus exposure and HLA in healthy donors. PCR primers comprised 60 Vbeta and 13 Jbeta primers. The data were produced by immunoSEQ multiplex PCR, yet TCRdb's version contains in-frame clones alone and is incomplete. Of about 140,000 clones in the sample, approximately 84% were seen once. Healthy bone marrow donors made up the cohort. CDR1 is SGHNT and CDR2 is YENEEA in the germline V gene. There are 17 residues in the CDR3. V lost 0 bases and J lost 6; bases outside the gene matches: 13. Whole-study findings and limits: Later analysis reportedly placed an Asian-associated ancestry cluster below the approximately 730-donor mean in N-insertions.

The sample was PBMCs. This chain joins TRBV11-3 and TRBJ2-7; 8 nucleotides align to TRBD2. This sequence originates from a man aged 25 to 45 in good health and CMV-seropositive. In DNA form, the CDR3 reads TGTGCCAGCAGCTTAGATAGGGTGGGGACTAGTAAGCGCGAGCAGTACTTC. It specifies CASSLDRVGTSKREQYF.